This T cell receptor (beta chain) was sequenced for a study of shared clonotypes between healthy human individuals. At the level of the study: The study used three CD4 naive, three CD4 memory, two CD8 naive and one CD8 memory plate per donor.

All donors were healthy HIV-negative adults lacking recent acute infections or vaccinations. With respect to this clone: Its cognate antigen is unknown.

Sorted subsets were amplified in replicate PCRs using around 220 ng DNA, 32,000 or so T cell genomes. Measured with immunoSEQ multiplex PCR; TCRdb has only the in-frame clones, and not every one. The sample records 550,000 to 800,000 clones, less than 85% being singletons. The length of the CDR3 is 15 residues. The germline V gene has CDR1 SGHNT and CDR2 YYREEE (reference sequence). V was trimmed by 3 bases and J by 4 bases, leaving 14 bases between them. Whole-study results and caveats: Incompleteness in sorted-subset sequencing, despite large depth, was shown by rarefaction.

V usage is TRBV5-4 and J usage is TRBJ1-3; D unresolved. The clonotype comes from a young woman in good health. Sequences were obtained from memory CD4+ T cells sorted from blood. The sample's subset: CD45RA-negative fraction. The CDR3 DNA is TGTGCCAGCAGCTCGGACGGTTCCGCGGGAAACACCATATATTTT. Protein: CASSSDGSAGNTIYF.